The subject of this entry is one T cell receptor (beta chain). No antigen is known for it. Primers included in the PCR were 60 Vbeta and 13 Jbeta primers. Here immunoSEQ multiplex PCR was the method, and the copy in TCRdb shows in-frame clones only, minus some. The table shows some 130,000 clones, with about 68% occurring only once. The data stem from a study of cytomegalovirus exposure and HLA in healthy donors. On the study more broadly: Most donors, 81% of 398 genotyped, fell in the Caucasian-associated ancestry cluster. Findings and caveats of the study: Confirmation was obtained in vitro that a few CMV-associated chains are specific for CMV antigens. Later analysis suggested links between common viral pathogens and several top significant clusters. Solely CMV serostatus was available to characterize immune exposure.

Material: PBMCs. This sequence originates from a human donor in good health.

The DNA for the CDR3 is TGTGCCAGTTCCTTCCAGACGAACACCGGGGAGCTGTTTTTT. It specifies CASSFQTNTGELFF. The gene calls are TRBV19 and TRBJ2-2, with D uncertain. From germline, CDR1 is LNHDA and CDR2 SQIVND (reference sequence). Trimming removed 8 bases from V and 0 bases from J, with 10 bases in between. The CDR3 consists of 14 residues.